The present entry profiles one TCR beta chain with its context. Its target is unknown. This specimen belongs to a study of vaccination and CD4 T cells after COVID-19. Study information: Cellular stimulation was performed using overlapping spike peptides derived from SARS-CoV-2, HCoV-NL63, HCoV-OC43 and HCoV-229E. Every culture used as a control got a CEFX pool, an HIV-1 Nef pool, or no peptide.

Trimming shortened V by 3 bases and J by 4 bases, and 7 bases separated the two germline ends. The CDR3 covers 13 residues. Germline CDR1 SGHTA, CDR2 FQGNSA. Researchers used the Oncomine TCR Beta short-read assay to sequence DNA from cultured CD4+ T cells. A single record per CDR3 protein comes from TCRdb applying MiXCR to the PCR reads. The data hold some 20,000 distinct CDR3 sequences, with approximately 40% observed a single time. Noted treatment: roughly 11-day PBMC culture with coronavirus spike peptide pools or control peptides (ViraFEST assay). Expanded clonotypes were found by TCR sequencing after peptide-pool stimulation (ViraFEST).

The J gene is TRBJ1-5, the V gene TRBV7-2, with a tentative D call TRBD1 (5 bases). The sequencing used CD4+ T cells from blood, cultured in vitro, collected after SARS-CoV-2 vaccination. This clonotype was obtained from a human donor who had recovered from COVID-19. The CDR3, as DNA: TGTGCCAGCAGCTTTGGGGGTAATCAGCCCCAGCATTTT. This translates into CASSFGGNQPQHF.